This TCR beta chain was found in a study of T cell responses to AZD1222 COVID-19 vaccine. The study, taken as a whole, reports: Sampling that yielded the repertoires occurred only after the peak T cell response.

Using immunoSEQ multiplex PCR, the repertoire was profiled, and TCRdb retains in-frame clones only, with some absent. The sample has 150,000 to 200,000 clones; approximately 92% are singletons. On this clone itself: The antigen remains undetermined.

Germline CDR1 WNHNN, CDR2 SYGVQD (reference sequence). V lost 6 bases, J lost 2 bases, and 12 bases lay in between. The CDR3 loop spans 14 amino acids. The TCR comes from an adult in good health. V and J are TRBV10-1 and TRBJ2-3; D call uncertain. The sequencing here drew on peripheral blood, taken on day 0 of AZD1222 vaccination. Written as DNA, the CDR3 is TGCGCCAGCAGCTCATCCCAGAACACAGATACGCAGTATTTT. This encodes CASSSSQNTDTQYF.